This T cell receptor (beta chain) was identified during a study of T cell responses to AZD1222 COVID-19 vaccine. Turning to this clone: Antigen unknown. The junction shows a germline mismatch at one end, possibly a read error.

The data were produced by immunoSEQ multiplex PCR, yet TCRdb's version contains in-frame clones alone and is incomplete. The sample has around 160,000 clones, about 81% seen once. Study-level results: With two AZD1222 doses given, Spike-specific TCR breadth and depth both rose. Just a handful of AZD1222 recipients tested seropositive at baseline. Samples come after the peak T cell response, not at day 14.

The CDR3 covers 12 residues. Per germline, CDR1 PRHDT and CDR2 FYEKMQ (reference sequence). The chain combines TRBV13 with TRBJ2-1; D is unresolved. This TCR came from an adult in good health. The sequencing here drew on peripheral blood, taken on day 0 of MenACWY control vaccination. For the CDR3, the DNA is TGTGCCAGCAGCTCCTCCGGCCACGTCGTGGTCTTC. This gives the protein CASSSSGHVVVF.